Sequencing of this TCR beta chain was carried out in a study of shared clonotypes between healthy human individuals. Study-level background: Those who served as donors were a couple of women and a few men between the ages of 18 and 49.

Germline CDR1 PRHDT, CDR2 FYEKMQ (reference sequence). This CDR3 spans 13 amino acids. The V end was cut by 5 bases, the J end by 6 bases, with 14 bases between. Findings of the study overall: When naive CD4 clonotypes were compared across several donors, approximately 5% were shared.

Remarks on this clone: Its antigen is currently unknown.

CD8 cells regarded as naive lacked CD45RO, were positively chosen for CCR7, and omitted terminally differentiated effector memory CD45RA+ cells. Among the donors, all were Caucasian adults who lived in Nashville, Tennessee. Replicate PCRs from sorted subsets contained about 0.2 ug DNA, which is around 30,000 T cell genomes. Assay: immunoSEQ multiplex PCR; the TCRdb copy retains only in-frame clones and omits some. Of under 600,000 clones in the sample, 95% to 98% are singletons; the top ten hold 0.25% to 0.35%. The sequenced sample consisted of naive CD8+ T cells sorted from blood. This receptor was taken from a man under 40 in good health. The chain recombines TRBV13 with TRBJ2-7; tentatively, D is TRBD2 (5 bases). The CDR3 is CASSLGEPGEQYF. CDR3 coding DNA: TGTGCCAGCAGCCTCGGGGAGCCCGGCGAGCAGTACTTC.